This T cell receptor beta chain was observed in a study of cytomegalovirus exposure and HLA in healthy donors (dated by TCRdb to 2015 to 2018). Concerning the study at large: In an earlier analysis of roughly 590 of the donors, about 260 Gb of sequence data and 100 million or so unique TCR beta sequences from about 180 million T cells were reported. About 280 gigabases of sequencing data and 70 million to 95 million unique TCR sequences made up an early release that covered roughly 670 HLA-typed donors. The genetic ancestry cluster associated with self-reported Caucasian donors included about 84% of the roughly 360 genotyped donors. The study aimed to test whether cataloging public T cell receptors could reveal signatures of past pathogen exposure. Using immunosequencing, the study profiled T cell repertoires from fewer than 850 subjects and related those repertoires to cytomegalovirus serostatus. A separate validation cohort of over 95 different subjects was used in addition to the 666-subject first cohort. To predict cytomegalovirus infection status, the study brought together high-throughput TCR immunosequencing, statistical association of individual TCRs with disease status, and machine learning. A later analysis re-analyzed previously published TCR beta repertoires from approximately 670 donors and added high-resolution HLA genotyping to study TCR occurrence patterns. In the later analysis, no new phenotypic data were used to find candidate immune exposures; instead, reliance was placed on TCR beta sequences and their occurrence across donors. In an earlier analysis of 500 to 650 of the donors, high-throughput TCR beta sequencing was used to judge whether each TCR beta V gene segment behaved as functional or pseudogenic. Donor age, sex, ethnicity and CMV serostatus were compiled alongside the repertoire data. Genome-wide SNP genotypes for about 60% of the roughly 670 donors were used in a later genetic analysis, which treated that subset as a discovery cohort. Every discovery cohort repertoire had been produced on one sequencing platform. HLA typing covered class I and class II loci at four-digit resolution. Typing coverage differed by locus: A, B, C, DRB1 and DQB1 were typed in about 620-640 donors, DQA1 in about 510, DPA1 in 600 to 610, and DPB1 in just under 480. Several DR-DQ haplotypes were treated as single units for association and clustering because of strong linkage in the cohort. On average, 235,054 unique TCR beta nucleotide sequences were sequenced per donor among about 400 genotyped donors of the cohort, with roughly 18% of those sequences being non-productive.

From the germline V gene, CDR1 is LGHNT and CDR2 is FRNRAP. V is cut back by 9 bases and J by 0 bases, with 6 bases in the junction unmatched. The CDR3 runs 14 amino acids, cysteine and phenylalanine included. Left in the record is the CDR3 DNA by itself, 42 bases read in frame from the first base. Receptors were amplified or captured by the immunoSEQ multiplex PCR assay. For the multiplex PCR, a mixture combining 60 forward primers for TCR Vbeta segments and 13 reverse primers for TCR Jbeta segments was used. Amplification of the CDR3 region of rearranged TCR beta genes was performed with a multiplex PCR assay on genomic DNA. Amplified TCR beta libraries were sequenced as 87-base-pair reads on the Illumina HiSeq System. Per the original workflow: A later analysis counted tens of millions of unique TCR beta chains across the 550 to 800 repertoires, and 9.5 million to 11 million of these chains were shared by at least two donors. To remove PCR and sequencing errors, raw reads were error-corrected and collapsed into unique sequences using a nearest-neighbor algorithm that merged closely related sequences. CDR3 sequences were aligned to IMGT reference sequences to assign V, D and J gene segments. Each retained sequence needed at least a six-nucleotide match to both a V gene segment and a J gene segment. A rearrangement was called productive if the CDR3 had no stop codons and remained in frame with V and J, and every other rearrangement was called non-productive. CDR3 was defined according to IMGT convention as the region running from the second conserved V-encoded cysteine to the conserved J-encoded phenylalanine. The earlier analysis of approximately 500 of the donors excluded sequences that lacked an unambiguous match to a single V gene segment. In an earlier analysis of approximately 610 of the donors, V segments were called functional above 56.7% productive rearrangements and were called segregating when the between-donor standard deviation exceeded 5%. A statistical classification framework was built for diagnosing cytomegalovirus status from the catalog of TCR beta chain sequences. In a later analysis, TCR nucleotide sequences were compared against IMGT/GENE-DB human TR gene sequences so that V and J genes could be assigned. The TCRdist pipeline was used in a later analysis to assign CDR3 sequences and most-parsimonious VDJ recombination scenarios. In a later analysis, each TCR beta chain was defined by its CDR3 amino acid sequence together with its V-gene family, and reads lacking a unique V-gene family were excluded. As a way to deal with suspected cross-contamination and a sequencing artifact, a later analysis dropped 450 to 700 nucleotide sequences that were highly shared and had low generation probability. For each public chain, a later analysis derived a clonal expansion index from normalized ranks of inferred template counts within each repertoire. Generation probabilities in a later analysis came from a VDJ recombination model fitted to out-of-frame rearrangements, and those results were checked against IGoR. A later analysis scored TCR-TCR, TCR-HLA and TCR-CMV co-occurrence with hypergeometric tests, applying a repertoire-size bias correction to TCR pairs. To estimate false discovery rates, a later analysis permuted the HLA or CMV assignments 20 times. A later analysis grouped co-occurring TCRs with DBSCAN, adding TCRdist sequence similarity when clustering within HLA-allele-positive subsets. Repertoires with fewer than 30,000 or more than 120,000 public chains were left out of co-occurrence clustering, as were about five repertoires with anomalous nucleotide sharing. TCRdb obtained this table from immuneACCESS and retained in-frame rearrangements with V and J assigned. These tables miss some clones; where compared with another copy, unresolved V genes account for less than half of the shortfall, and the remainder is unexplained. Clonal size and the V and J genes are those of that table, whereas D and trimming came from the DNA. The sample profile shows under 200,000 clones; 76% of them were found once. Less than 1% of the sample goes to the ten largest clones.

The cohort comprised hundreds of healthy bone marrow donors. Cohort members were all nominally healthy when sampled, although unrecorded immune exposures were likely present. The donor tested CMV seronegative, placing the donor among the 352 seronegative members of the cohort. Every donor gave a peripheral blood sample, and the peripheral blood mononuclear cells from that sample were used for TCR beta sequencing. The Qiagen DNeasy Blood Extraction Kit was used to extract genomic DNA from the blood cell samples. With respect to this clone: The antigen it recognizes is unknown. No much larger clone exists at a distance of one base, and base qualities are not known.

The paper's findings and limits, for the study overall: A later analysis found that TCR association rates varied across HLA loci, with DRB1 alleles showing the most associated TCRs and HLA-C alleles the fewest. A further reported finding was that TCR beta sequences accurately predicted the HLA-A and HLA-B alleles for most subjects in the first cohort. Linkage disequilibrium might explain the correlated functional status among segregating V segments, but an unknown experimental factor could not be ruled out. A later genetic analysis associated a missense DCLRE1C variant with V-gene and J-gene trimming of TCR beta chains, and an independent cohort replicated the association. Because some donors lacked HLA typing at each locus, the association tests relied only on the typed subset. Immune exposure information for the cohort was limited to CMV serostatus. Across donors, most TCR sequences were observed very rarely, whereas some public TCRs were present in many individuals. According to a later analysis, parvovirus B19, influenza, CMV and Epstein-Barr virus appeared linked to several top co-occurrence clusters. Some IMGT-functional V segments, including TRBV6-2 and TRBV6-3, could not be told apart with the 87-base-pair reads, so those segments were excluded. In a later analysis, 15,000 to 20,000 TCR beta sequences were associated with specific HLA alleles at a false discovery rate of 0.05. Broadly in line with IMGT annotations, most TCR beta V segments showed up in productive rearrangements about 87% or about 30% of the time in an earlier analysis of around 600 of the donors. Roughly uniform sequencing depth across donors was assumed in presence/absence analyses, although this assumption may not hold. A cluster of highly shared sequence variants was judged likely to represent a technical artifact of the sequencing pipeline. The classifier was reported to diagnose cytomegalovirus status with high specificity and sensitivity in both the original cohort and the validation cohort. Compared with equally common non-associated chains, HLA-associated TCR beta chains in a later analysis were more clonally expanded and had lower generation probabilities. In this cohort, only TCR beta chains were sequenced, and detectable features were limited by the absence of alpha or paired-chain data. Because counts were too low, 15 to 20 rarely observed V segments, including chromosome 9 orphons, were left out of the earlier analysis of some 600 of the donors. Compared with the approximately 710-donor mean, donors in an Asian-associated ancestry cluster had fewer N-insertions in productive TCRs, according to a later genetic analysis. It was suggested by the authors that the approach could potentially be generalized to other disease states and immunological phenotypes. When HLA alleles, especially DR and DQ, strongly co-occurred, attributing TCR associations to individual alleles was difficult. In vitro tests confirmed that a few of the cytomegalovirus-associated TCR beta chains recognize cytomegalovirus antigens. A later analysis found that most CMV-associated TCR beta chains appeared HLA-restricted, with HLA associations seemingly driven largely by CMV exposure. The study gave a list of more than 150 TCR beta chains associated with cytomegalovirus.

This sequence uses TRBV12-5 and TRBJ1-2; TRBD1 lines up with 8 middle nucleotides. Input material: PBMCs. The receptor comes from a female donor in good health and CMV-seronegative. This receptor carries the CDR3 CASTGGLANYGYTF. The sequenced DNA: TGTGCTAGCACAGGGGGTTTAGCTAACTATGGCTACACCTTC. Extended through the reference TRBV12-5 and TRBJ1-2 proteins, this CDR3 yields the full variable domain: DARVTQTPRHKVTEMGQEVTMRCQPILGHNTVFWYRQTMMQGLELLAYFRNRAPLDDSGMPKDRFSAEMPDATLATLKIQPSEPRDSAVYFCASTGGLANYGYTFGSGTRLTVV.